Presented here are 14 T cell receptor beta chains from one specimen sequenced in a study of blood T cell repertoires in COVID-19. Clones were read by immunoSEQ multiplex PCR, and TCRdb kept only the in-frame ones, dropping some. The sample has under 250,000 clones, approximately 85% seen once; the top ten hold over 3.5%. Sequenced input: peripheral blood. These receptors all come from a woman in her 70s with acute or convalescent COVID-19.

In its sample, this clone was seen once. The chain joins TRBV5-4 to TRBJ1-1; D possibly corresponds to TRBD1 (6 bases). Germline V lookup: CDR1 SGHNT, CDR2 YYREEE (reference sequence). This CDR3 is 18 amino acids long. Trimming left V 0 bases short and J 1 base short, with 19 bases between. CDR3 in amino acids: CASSLAWGGLQGNTEAFF. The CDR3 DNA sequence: TGTGCCAGCAGCTTGGCCTGGGGGGGCCTCCAGGGGAACACTGAAGCTTTCTTT.

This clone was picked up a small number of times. CDR3 sequence: CASSLGGGTGINQPQHF. The CDR3 DNA is TGTGCCAGCAGCTTAGGAGGGGGGACAGGGATCAATCAGCCCCAGCATTTT. V and J are TRBV7-9 and TRBJ1-5; TRBD1 aligns across 9 bases. The ends lost 1 base at V and 3 bases at J; junction bases unmatched: 7. Germline V lookup: CDR1 SEHNR, CDR2 FQNEAQ (reference sequence). This CDR3 contains 17 residues.

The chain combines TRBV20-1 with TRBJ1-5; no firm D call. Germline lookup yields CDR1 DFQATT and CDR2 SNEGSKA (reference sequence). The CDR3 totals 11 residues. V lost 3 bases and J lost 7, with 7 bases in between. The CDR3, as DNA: TGCAGTGCTAGCCGGGAACAGCCCCAGCATTTT. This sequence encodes CSASREQPQHF.

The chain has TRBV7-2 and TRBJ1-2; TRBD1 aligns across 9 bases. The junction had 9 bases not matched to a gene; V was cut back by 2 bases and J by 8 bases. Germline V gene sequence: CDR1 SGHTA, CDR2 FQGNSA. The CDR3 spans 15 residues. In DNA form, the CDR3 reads TGTGCCAGCAGCTTAAATCGGGACAGGGTTGAGGGCTACACCTTC. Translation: CASSLNRDRVEGYTF.

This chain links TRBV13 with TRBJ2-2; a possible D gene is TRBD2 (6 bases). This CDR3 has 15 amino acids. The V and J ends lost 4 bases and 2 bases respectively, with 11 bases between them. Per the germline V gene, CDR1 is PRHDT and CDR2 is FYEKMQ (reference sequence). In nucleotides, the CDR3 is TGTGCCAGCAGCTCGGGACTGACAAACACCGGGGAGCTGTTTTTT. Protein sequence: CASSSGLTNTGELFF.

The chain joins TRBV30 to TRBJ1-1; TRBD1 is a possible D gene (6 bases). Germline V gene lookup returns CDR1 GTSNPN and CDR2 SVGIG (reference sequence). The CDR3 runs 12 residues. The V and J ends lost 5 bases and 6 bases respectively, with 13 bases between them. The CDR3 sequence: CAWAGGGPEAFF. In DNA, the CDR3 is TGTGCCTGGGCCGGTGGGGGCCCTGAAGCTTTCTTT.

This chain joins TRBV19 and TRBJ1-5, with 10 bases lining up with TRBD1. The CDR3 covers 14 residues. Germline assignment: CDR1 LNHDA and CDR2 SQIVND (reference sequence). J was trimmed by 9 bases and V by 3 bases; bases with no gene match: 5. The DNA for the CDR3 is TGTGCCAGTAGTATCGACAGGGGGCGGCTGCCCCAGCATTTT. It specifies CASSIDRGRLPQHF.

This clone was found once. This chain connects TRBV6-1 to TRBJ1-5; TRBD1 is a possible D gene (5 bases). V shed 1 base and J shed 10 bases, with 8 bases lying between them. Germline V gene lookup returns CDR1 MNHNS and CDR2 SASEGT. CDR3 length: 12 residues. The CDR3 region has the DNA TGTGCCAGCAGTGAAGGTACAGGCCCCCAGCATTTT. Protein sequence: CASSEGTGPQHF.

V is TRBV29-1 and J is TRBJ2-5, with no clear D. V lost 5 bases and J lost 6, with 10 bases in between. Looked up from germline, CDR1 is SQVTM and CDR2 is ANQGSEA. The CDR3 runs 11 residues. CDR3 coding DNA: TGCAGCGTTAAGGAGAGCCAGACCCAGTACTTC. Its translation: CSVKESQTQYF. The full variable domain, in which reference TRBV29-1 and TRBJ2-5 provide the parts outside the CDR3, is SAVISQKPSRDICQRGTSLTIQCQVDSQVTMMFWYRQQPGQSLTLIATANQGSEATYESGFVIDKFPISRPNLTFSTLTVSNMSPEDSSIYLCSVKESQTQYFGPGTRLLVL.

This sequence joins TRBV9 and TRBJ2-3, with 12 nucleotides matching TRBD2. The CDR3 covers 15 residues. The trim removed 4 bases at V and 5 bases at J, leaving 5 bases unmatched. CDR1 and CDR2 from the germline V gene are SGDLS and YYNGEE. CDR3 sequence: CASSLAGGPGDTQYF. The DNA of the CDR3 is TGTGCCAGCAGCCTAGCGGGGGGGCCCGGAGATACGCAGTATTTT.

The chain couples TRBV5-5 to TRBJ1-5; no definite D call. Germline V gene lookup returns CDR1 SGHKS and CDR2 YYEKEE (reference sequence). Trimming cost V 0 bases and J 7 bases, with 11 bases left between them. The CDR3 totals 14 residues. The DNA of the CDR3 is TGTGCCAGCAGCTTGGAACCGAGTGAGCAGCCCCAGCATTTT. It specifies CASSLEPSEQPQHF.

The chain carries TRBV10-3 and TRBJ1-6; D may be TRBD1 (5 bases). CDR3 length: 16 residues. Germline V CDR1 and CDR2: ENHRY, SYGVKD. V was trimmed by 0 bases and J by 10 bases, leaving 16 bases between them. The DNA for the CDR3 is TGTGCCATCAGTGAGTCGAATGCTGGGGCGGGATCACCCCTCCACTTT. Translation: CAISESNAGAGSPLHF.

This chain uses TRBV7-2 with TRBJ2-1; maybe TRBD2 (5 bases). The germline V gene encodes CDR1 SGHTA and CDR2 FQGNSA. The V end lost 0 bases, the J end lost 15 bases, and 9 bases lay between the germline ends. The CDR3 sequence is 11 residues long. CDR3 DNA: TGTGCCAGCAGCTTAGCAAGGGCGGGGTTCTTC. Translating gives CASSLARAGFF.

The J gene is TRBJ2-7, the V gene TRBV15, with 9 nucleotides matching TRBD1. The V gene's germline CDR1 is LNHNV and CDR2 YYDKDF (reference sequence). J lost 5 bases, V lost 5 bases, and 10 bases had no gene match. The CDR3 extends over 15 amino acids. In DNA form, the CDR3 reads TGTGCCACCAGCCGTGTCGGGACAGGGCTTAACGAGCAGTACTTC. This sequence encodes CATSRVGTGLNEQYF.